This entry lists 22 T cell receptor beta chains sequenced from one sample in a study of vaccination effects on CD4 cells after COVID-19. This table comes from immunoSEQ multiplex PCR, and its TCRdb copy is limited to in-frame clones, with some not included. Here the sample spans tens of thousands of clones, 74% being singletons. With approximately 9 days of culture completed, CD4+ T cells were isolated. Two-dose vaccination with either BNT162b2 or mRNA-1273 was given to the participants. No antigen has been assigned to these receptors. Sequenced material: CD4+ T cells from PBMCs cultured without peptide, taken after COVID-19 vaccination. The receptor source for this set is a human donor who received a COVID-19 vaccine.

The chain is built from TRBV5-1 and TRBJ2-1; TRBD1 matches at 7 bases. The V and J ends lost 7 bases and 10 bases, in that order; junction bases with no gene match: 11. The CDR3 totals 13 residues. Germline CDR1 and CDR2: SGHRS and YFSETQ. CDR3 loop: CASGWTGFGEQFF. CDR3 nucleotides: TGCGCCAGCGGGTGGACAGGTTTCGGCGAGCAGTTCTTC.

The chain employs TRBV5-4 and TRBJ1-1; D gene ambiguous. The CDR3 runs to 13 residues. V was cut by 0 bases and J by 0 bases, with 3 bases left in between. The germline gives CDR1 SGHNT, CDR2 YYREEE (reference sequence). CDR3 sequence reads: CASSLELNTEAFF. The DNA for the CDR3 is TGTGCCAGCAGCTTGGAACTGAACACTGAAGCTTTCTTT. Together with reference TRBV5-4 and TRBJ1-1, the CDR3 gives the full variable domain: ETGVTQSPTHLIKTRGQQVTLRCSSQSGHNTVSWYQQALGQGPQFIFQYYREEENGRGNFPPRFSGLQFPNYSSELNVNALELDDSALYLCASSLELNTEAFFGQGTRLTVV.

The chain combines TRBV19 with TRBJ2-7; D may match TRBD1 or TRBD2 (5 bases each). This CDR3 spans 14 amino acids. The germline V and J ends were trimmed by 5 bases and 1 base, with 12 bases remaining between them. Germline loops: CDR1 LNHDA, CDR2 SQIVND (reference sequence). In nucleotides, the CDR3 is TGTGCCAGTAGTGGGGGTACAGGATCCTACGAGCAGTACTTC. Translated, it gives CASSGGTGSYEQYF.

The CDR3 reads CASSQGETLYGYTF. Here the CDR3 DNA reads TGTGCCAGCAGCCAAGGGGAGACCTTATATGGCTACACCTTC. The chain couples TRBV3-1 (or the pseudogene TRBV3-2) to TRBJ1-2; unclear D gene. The CDR3 spans 14 residues. V lost 1 base and J lost 5, with 11 bases in between. CDR1 and CDR2 (germline): LGHDT, YNNKEL (reference sequence).

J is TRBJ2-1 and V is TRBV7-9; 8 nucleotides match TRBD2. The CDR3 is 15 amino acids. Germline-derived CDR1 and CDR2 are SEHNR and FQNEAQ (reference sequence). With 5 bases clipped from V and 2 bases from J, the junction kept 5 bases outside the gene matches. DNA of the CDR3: TGTGCCAGCAGCCCGGGGGGGGCGGCCTACAATGAGCAGTTCTTC. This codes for CASSPGGAAYNEQFF. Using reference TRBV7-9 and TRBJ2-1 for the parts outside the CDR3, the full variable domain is DTGVSQNPRHKITKRGQNVTFRCDPISEHNRLYWYRQTLGQGPEFLTYFQNEAQLEKSRLLSDRFSAERPKGSFSTLEIQRTEQGDSAMYLCASSPGGAAYNEQFFGPGTRLTVL.

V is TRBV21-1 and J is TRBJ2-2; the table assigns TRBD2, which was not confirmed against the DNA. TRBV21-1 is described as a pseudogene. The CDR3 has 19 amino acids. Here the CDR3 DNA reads TGTGCCAGCGGACTAAGACGGATAATTTCAGAGCGGAACACCGGGGAGCTGTTTTTT. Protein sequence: CASGLRRIISERNTGELFF.

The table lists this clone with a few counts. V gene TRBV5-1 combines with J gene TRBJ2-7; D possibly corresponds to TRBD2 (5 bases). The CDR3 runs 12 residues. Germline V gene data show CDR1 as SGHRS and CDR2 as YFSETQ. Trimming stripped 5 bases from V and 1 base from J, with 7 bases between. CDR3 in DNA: TGCGCCAGCAGGGGAGTGTCCTACGAGCAGTACTTC. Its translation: CASRGVSYEQYF.

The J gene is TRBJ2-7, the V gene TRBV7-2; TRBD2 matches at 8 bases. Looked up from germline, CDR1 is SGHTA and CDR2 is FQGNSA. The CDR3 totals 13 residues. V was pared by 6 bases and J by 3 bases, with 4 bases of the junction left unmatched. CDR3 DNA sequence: TGTGCCAGCAGGGAAGGGACTAGCTACGAGCAGTACTTC. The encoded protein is CASREGTSYEQYF.

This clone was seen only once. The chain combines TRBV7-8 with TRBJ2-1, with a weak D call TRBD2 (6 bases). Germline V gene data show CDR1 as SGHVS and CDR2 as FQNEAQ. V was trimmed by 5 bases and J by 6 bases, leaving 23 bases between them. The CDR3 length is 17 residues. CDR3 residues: CASSPLVSYQAGNEQFF. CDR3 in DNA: TGTGCCAGCAGCCCACTTGTAAGTTACCAAGCGGGCAATGAGCAGTTCTTC.

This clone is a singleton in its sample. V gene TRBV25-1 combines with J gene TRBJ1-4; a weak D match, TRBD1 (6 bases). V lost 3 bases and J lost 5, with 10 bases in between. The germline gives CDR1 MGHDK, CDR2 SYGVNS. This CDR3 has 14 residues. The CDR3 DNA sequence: TGTGCCAGCAGTGATGTAGGGGGAAATGAAAAACTGTTTTTT. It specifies CASSDVGGNEKLFF.

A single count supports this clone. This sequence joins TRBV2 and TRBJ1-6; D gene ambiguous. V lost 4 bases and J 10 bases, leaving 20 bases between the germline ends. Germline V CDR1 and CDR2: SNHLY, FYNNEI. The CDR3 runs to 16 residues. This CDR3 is CASSADGLRVSSPLHF. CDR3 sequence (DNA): TGTGCCAGCAGTGCGGACGGACTAAGGGTGAGCTCACCCCTCCACTTT.

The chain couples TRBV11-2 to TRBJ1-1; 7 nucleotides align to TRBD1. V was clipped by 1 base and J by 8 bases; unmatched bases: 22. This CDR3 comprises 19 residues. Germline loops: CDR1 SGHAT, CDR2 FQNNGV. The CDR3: CASSLGEGAGPSVGTEAFF. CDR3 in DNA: TGTGCCAGCAGCTTAGGTGAGGGGGCTGGCCCTAGTGTGGGGACAGAAGCTTTCTTT.

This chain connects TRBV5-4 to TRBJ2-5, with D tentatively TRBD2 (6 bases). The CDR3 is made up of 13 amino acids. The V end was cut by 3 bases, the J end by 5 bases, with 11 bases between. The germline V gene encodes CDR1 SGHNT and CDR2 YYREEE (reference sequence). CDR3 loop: CASSSRLEETQYF. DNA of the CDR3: TGTGCCAGCAGCTCCAGACTAGAGGAGACCCAGTACTTC.

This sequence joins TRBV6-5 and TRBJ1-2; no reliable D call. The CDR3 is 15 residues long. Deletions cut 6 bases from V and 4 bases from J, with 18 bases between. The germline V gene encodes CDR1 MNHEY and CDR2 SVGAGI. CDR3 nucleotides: TGTGCCAGCAGAGCGCCGGGCATGGGTTCCTATGGCTACACCTTC. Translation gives CASRAPGMGSYGYTF.

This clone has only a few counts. Here the CDR3 reads CASSAVALRVPAGGTEAFF. The CDR3 DNA sequence: TGTGCCAGCAGCGCAGTCGCTCTCAGGGTCCCCGCGGGGGGGACTGAAGCTTTCTTT. The chain links TRBV5-6 to TRBJ1-1, with D possibly being TRBD1 (5 bases). In germline, CDR1 is SGHDT, CDR2 YYEEEE. This CDR3 is 19 amino acids long. V gave up 4 bases and J gave up 5 bases, with 30 bases separating them.

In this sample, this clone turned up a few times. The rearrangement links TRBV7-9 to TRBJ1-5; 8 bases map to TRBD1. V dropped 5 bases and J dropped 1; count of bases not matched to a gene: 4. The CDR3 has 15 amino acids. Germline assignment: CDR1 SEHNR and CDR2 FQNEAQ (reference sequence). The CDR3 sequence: CASSRDRRSNQPQHF. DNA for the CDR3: TGTGCCAGCAGCCGGGACAGGAGGAGCAATCAGCCCCAGCATTTT.

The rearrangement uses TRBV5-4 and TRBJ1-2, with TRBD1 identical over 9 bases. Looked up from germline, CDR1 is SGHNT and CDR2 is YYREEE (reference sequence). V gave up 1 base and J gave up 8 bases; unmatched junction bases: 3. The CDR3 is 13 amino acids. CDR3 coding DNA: TGTGCCAGCAGCTTGTCCGGACAGGGGGGCTACACCTTC. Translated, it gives CASSLSGQGGYTF.

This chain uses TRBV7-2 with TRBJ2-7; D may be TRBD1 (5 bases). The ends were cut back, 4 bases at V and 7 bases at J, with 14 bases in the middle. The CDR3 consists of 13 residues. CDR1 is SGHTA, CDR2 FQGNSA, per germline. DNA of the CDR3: TGTGCCAGCAGCTCCCGTCGTCCAGGGGAGCAGTACTTC. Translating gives CASSSRRPGEQYF.

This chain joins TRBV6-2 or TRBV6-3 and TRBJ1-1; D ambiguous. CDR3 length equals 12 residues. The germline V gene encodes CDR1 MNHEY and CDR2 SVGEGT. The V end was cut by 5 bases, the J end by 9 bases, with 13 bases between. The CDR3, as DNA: TGTGCCAGCAGTACCGGGCTTTTTAAAGCTTTCTTT. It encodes CASSTGLFKAFF.

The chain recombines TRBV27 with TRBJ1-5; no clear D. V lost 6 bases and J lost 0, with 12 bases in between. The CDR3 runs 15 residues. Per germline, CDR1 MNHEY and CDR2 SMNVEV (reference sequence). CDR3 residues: CASRFFSYSNQPQHF. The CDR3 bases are TGTGCCAGCAGGTTTTTTAGTTATAGCAATCAGCCCCAGCATTTT.

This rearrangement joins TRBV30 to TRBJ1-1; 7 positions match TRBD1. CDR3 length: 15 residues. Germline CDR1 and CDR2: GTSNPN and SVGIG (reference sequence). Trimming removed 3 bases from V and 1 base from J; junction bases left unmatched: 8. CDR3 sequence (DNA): TGTGCCTGGAGCCATGTAGACAGGGAGAACACTGAAGCTTTCTTT. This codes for CAWSHVDRENTEAFF.

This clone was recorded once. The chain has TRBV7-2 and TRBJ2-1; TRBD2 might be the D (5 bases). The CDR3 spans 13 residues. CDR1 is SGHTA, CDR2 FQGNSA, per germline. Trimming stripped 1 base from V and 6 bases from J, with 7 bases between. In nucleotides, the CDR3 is TGTGCCAGCAGCTTAGAACTAGTCAATGAGCAGTTCTTC. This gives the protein CASSLELVNEQFF.